Listed below are T cell receptor beta chains from one sample, sequenced in a study of early T cells in non-severe SARS-CoV-2 infection. TCRdb re-derived calls from the 5' RACE reads in MiXCR, one entry per CDR3 protein. This sample has about 79,000 distinct CDR3 sequences, with around 11% found just once. The sample consisted of whole blood. The receptors shown here come from an adult who was a healthcare worker with PCR-confirmed SARS-CoV-2 infection or an uninfected control (not recorded which). The CDR3 runs from the conserved cysteine through the conserved F or W. The D gene is left open where the match is weak. Part of the rows lack a size; the others show once, few, many or a class for expanded clones.

v_gene	j_gene	d_gene	abundance	CDR3aa	CDR3nt
TRBV6-1	TRBJ1-2	-	many	CASSEGAAAYGYTF	TGTGCCAGCAGTGAAGGTGCGGCAGCCTATGGCTACACCTTC
TRBV29-1	TRBJ2-7	-	-	CSVEVSQPSSYEQYF	TGCAGCGTTGAAGTTAGTCAGCCATCCTCCTACGAGCAGTACTTC
TRBV7-8	TRBJ2-5	TRBD2	-	CASSSLSGGRSETQYF	TGTGCCAGCAGCTCTCTCTCGGGGGGGCGCTCAGAGACCCAGTACTTC
TRBV5-1	TRBJ2-3	-	-	CASSWNGQGGTDTQYF	TGCGCCAGCAGCTGGAACGGACAGGGAGGGACAGATACGCAGTATTTT
TRBV11-2	TRBJ1-1	-	-	CASREGLNTEAFF	TGTGCCAGCAGGGAGGGATTGAACACTGAAGCTTTCTTT
TRBV7-2	TRBJ1-4	-	-	CASSFLEPNEKLFF	TGTGCCAGCAGCTTCCTGGAGCCTAATGAAAAACTGTTTTTT
TRBV5-1	TRBJ1-2	-	many	CASSLGGDGYTF	TGCGCCAGCAGCTTGGGCGGGGATGGCTACACCTTC
TRBV5-1	TRBJ2-3	-	many	CASSLDRSEDTQYF	TGCGCCAGCAGCTTGGACAGGTCAGAAGATACGCAGTATTTT
TRBV11-2	TRBJ2-2	-	many	CASSLRVGRELFF	TGTGCCAGCAGCTTAAGAGTGGGCCGGGAGCTGTTTTTT
TRBV15	TRBJ1-4	TRBD1	many	CATSRHTGGSLFF	TGTGCCACCAGCAGGCACACAGGGGGTTCACTGTTTTTT
TRBV19	TRBJ1-5	-	many	CASRFSRYSNQPQHF	TGTGCCAGTCGGTTCAGTAGATATAGCAATCAGCCCCAGCATTTT
TRBV29-1	TRBJ2-1	-	-	CSVARKDEQFF	TGCAGCGTCGCGAGGAAGGATGAGCAGTTCTTC
TRBV6-2/TRBV6-3	TRBJ2-1	TRBD1	many	CASSYGTGGFF	TGTGCCAGCAGTTACGGGACAGGAGGGTTCTTC
TRBV18	TRBJ2-5	TRBD2	many	CASSPRTSQETQYF	TGTGCCAGCTCACCCCGGACTAGCCAAGAGACCCAGTACTTC
TRBV30	TRBJ1-3	-	-	CACTAGSSGNTIYF	TGTGCCTGTACGGCAGGAAGCTCTGGAAACACCATATATTTT
TRBV6-6	TRBJ2-7	-	many	CASTVLIDSGTSYEQYF	TGTGCCAGCACGGTCCTCATAGATTCGGGTACGTCCTACGAGCAGTACTTC
TRBV6-2/TRBV6-3	TRBJ1-1	-	many	CASSPAGRMNTEAFF	TGTGCCAGCAGTCCGGCGGGGAGGATGAACACTGAAGCTTTCTTT
TRBV6-5	TRBJ1-1	TRBD1	many	CASSYSAGGWTEAFF	TGTGCCAGCAGTTACTCGGCAGGGGGTTGGACTGAAGCTTTCTTT
TRBV5-1	TRBJ2-3	-	-	CASSLSPSGPPGDTQYF	TGCGCCAGCAGCTTGTCCCCCTCCGGGCCACCCGGAGATACGCAGTATTTT
TRBV12-3/TRBV12-4	TRBJ2-2	-	many	CASSLIPARDNTGELFF	TGTGCCAGCAGTTTAATTCCGGCCAGGGATAACACCGGGGAGCTGTTTTTT
TRBV5-5	TRBJ1-2	-	few	CASSLDGFYGYTF	TGTGCCAGCAGCTTGGATGGGTTCTATGGCTACACCTTC
TRBV5-4	TRBJ2-7	-	-	CASSLTNSEQYF	TGTGCCAGCAGTCTCACGAACTCCGAGCAGTACTTC
TRBV7-2	TRBJ2-7	-	few	CASSYDGVDSYEQYF	TGTGCCAGCAGCTACGACGGCGTTGACTCGTACGAGCAGTACTTC
TRBV5-1	TRBJ1-1	-	-	CASSSRQASEAFF	TGCGCCAGCAGCTCCCGACAGGCAAGTGAAGCTTTCTTT
TRBV7-2	TRBJ2-1	TRBD1	few	CASSLYLRQGALSDNNEQFF	TGTGCCAGCAGCTTATATCTCAGGCAGGGGGCATTATCAGACAACAATGAGCAGTTCTTC
TRBV11-2	TRBJ1-1	TRBD1	few	CASSHRRDRQNTEAFF	TGTGCCAGCAGCCATCGCCGGGACAGGCAGAACACTGAAGCTTTCTTT
TRBV6-5	TRBJ2-2	-	-	CASSYGRGHTGELFF	TGTGCCAGCAGTTACGGTCGGGGACACACCGGGGAGCTGTTTTTT
TRBV20-1	TRBJ2-3	TRBD2	-	CSASRRGGHTDTQYF	TGCAGTGCTAGCCGGCGGGGGGGCCATACAGATACGCAGTATTTT
TRBV25-1	TRBJ1-2	-	few	CAIRDKNGYTF	TGTGCCATTAGAGACAAAAATGGCTACACCTTC
TRBV29-1	TRBJ2-4	-	-	CSVEDIDSNIQYF	TGCAGCGTTGAAGATATTGACTCAAACATTCAGTACTTC
TRBV5-8	TRBJ2-1	TRBD2	few	CASSSPWAAGNYNEQFF	TGTGCCAGCAGCTCCCCCTGGGCAGCGGGAAACTACAATGAGCAGTTCTTC
TRBV5-1	TRBJ2-3	-	many	CASSLVPATDTQYF	TGCGCCAGCAGCTTGGTGCCTGCCACGGATACGCAGTATTTT
TRBV12-3/TRBV12-4	TRBJ2-1	TRBD2	-	CASSSSGGASYNEQFF	TGTGCCAGCAGTTCGAGCGGGGGGGCGTCCTACAATGAGCAGTTCTTC
TRBV7-2	TRBJ2-7	-	-	CASSPEARAYEQYF	TGTGCCAGCAGCCCCGAGGCCCGTGCGTACGAGCAGTACTTC
TRBV4-1	TRBJ1-5	-	-	CASSQEIRQPQHF	TGCGCCAGCAGCCAAGAAATAAGACAGCCCCAGCATTTT
TRBV6-1	TRBJ1-2	TRBD1	-	CASSEPRDRGNYGYTF	TGTGCCAGCAGTGAACCCCGGGACAGGGGTAACTATGGCTACACCTTC
TRBV25-1	TRBJ2-3	TRBD2	many	CASSGSSGGAADTQYF	TGTGCCAGCAGTGGGTCTAGCGGGGGGGCGGCAGATACGCAGTATTTT
TRBV27	TRBJ1-5	-	few	CASSPPGGSQPQHF	TGTGCCAGCAGCCCTCCCGGGGGGAGTCAGCCCCAGCATTTT
TRBV12-3/TRBV12-4	TRBJ2-5	-	many	CASSLGNGPETQYF	TGTGCCAGCAGTTTAGGAAACGGGCCGGAGACCCAGTACTTC
TRBV7-3	TRBJ2-7	-	few	CASSEGDEQYF	TGTGCCAGCAGCGAGGGAGACGAGCAGTACTTC
TRBV20-1	TRBJ2-1	TRBD2	many	CSALLEGTSGGPYNEQFF	TGCAGTGCGTTATTAGAAGGGACTAGCGGGGGGCCGTACAATGAGCAGTTCTTC
TRBV6-6	TRBJ1-5	TRBD1	many	CASSLTGGKQPQHF	TGTGCCAGCAGTTTGACAGGGGGCAAGCAGCCCCAGCATTTT
TRBV5-1	TRBJ1-2	TRBD1	-	CASSLEQGGGYTF	TGCGCCAGCAGCTTGGAACAGGGGGGCGGCTACACCTTC
TRBV20-1	TRBJ2-4	TRBD2	-	CSTNRGAGLAGATSQNIQYF	TGCAGTACCAATCGTGGGGCGGGACTAGCGGGGGCCACTAGCCAAAACATTCAGTACTTC
TRBV5-6	TRBJ2-1	TRBD1	-	CASSPQGANEQFF	TGTGCCAGCAGCCCACAGGGGGCTAATGAGCAGTTCTTC
TRBV6-2/TRBV6-3	TRBJ2-1	TRBD2	few	CASSYVGGRAYNEQFF	TGTGCCAGCAGTTACGTGGGGGGGAGGGCCTACAATGAGCAGTTCTTC
TRBV5-1	TRBJ1-1	-	-	CASSLMLNTEAFF	TGCGCCAGCAGCTTGATGCTGAACACTGAAGCTTTCTTT
TRBV5-1	TRBJ2-3	-	many	CASSLEGGPSTDTQYF	TGCGCCAGCAGCTTGGAGGGGGGACCCAGCACAGATACGCAGTATTTT
TRBV29-1	TRBJ2-7	TRBD1	few	CSVEDRQGVLWEQYF	TGCAGCGTTGAAGATCGACAGGGGGTGCTGTGGGAGCAGTACTTC
TRBV5-1	TRBJ2-2	TRBD1	few	CASSREQGAGTGELFF	TGCGCCAGCAGCCGGGAACAGGGGGCCGGCACCGGGGAGCTGTTTTTT
TRBV6-5	TRBJ1-1	-	-	CASSYGIVGENTEAFF	TGTGCCAGCAGTTACGGGATCGTAGGGGAGAACACTGAAGCTTTCTTT
TRBV6-5	TRBJ2-1	-	few	CASSSRDSGSGGQFF	TGTGCCAGCAGTTCGCGGGACAGCGGGTCAGGCGGGCAGTTCTTC
TRBV4-3	TRBJ2-2	-	many	CASSQLATAKLNTGELFF	TGCGCCAGCAGCCAATTAGCGACAGCCAAGCTCAACACCGGGGAGCTGTTTTTT
TRBV10-3	TRBJ2-3	-	many	CAISEETDTQYF	TGTGCCATCAGTGAAGAAACAGATACGCAGTATTTT